The 15 T cell receptor beta chains below were found in one sample sequenced in a study of blood T cells in healthy people across ages. A second PCR, run for about 6 to 11 cycles, used a sample-barcoded 5' primer plus a J-beta primer mix. TCRdb ran MiXCR on the 5' RACE reads and lists one entry per CDR3 protein. The data hold around 2 million distinct CDR3 sequences, with about 39% observed a single time. The sequencing input was blood. The receptors originated from a human donor in good health.

The chain uses TRBV5-1 and TRBJ2-7; D might be TRBD1 (5 bases). There are 14 residues in the CDR3. Germline lookup yields CDR1 SGHRS and CDR2 YFSETQ. The V and J ends lost 7 bases and 0 bases respectively, with 14 bases between them. The CDR3 loop is CASGRGSTSYEQYF. Here the CDR3 DNA reads TGCGCCAGCGGAAGGGGTTCAACCTCCTACGAGCAGTACTTC.

This clonotype was counted between two and nine times. The J gene is TRBJ2-5, the V gene TRBV20-1, with D perhaps assigned TRBD1 or TRBD2 (6 bases each). Between the trimmed V and J ends, which lost 0 bases and 4 bases, there was a span of 18 bases. The germline V gene has CDR1 DFQATT and CDR2 SNEGSKA (reference sequence). The CDR3 is 16 amino acids. CDR3 residues: CSARDPLNPGAETQYF. In nucleotides, the CDR3 is TGCAGTGCTAGAGACCCACTGAACCCGGGGGCAGAGACCCAGTACTTC.

The chain recombines TRBV29-1 with TRBJ2-2; D call uncertain. This CDR3 is 11 amino acids long. V lost 3 bases and J lost 3, with 2 bases in between. The germline V gene has CDR1 SQVTM and CDR2 ANQGSEA. The CDR3 here is CSVEDTGELFF. CDR3 coding DNA: TGCAGCGTTGAGGACACCGGGGAGCTGTTTTTT.

The chain couples TRBV20-1 to TRBJ2-7, with TRBD2 matching 11 bases. The J call may not be correct, given that the DNA end is closer to TRBJ2-5. This CDR3 region has 15 residues. Germline CDR1 DFQATT, CDR2 SNEGSKA (reference sequence). CDR3 nucleotide sequence: TGCAGTGCCCCGCCTAGCGGGGGGTTAGGAAAGACCCAGTACTTC. Protein sequence: CSAPPSGGLGKTQYF.

The table lists this clonotype with a few counts. The chain recombines TRBV29-1 with TRBJ2-3; 11 bases are shared with TRBD1. Germline V CDR1 and CDR2: SQVTM, ANQGSEA. The V gene end was trimmed by 6 bases and the J gene end by 5 bases; junction bases not matched to a gene: 10. This CDR3 has 15 amino acids. The CDR3 here is CSVKWGQGVGDTQYF. CDR3 in DNA: TGCAGCGTGAAATGGGGACAGGGGGTAGGAGATACGCAGTATTTT.

This clonotype was found a few times. CDR3 amino acids: CSVPTAGRTDTQYF. In nucleotides, the CDR3 is TGCAGCGTACCCACTGCGGGGCGCACAGATACGCAGTATTTT. The chain joins TRBV29-1 to TRBJ2-3, with a tentative D call TRBD2 (6 bases). Germline CDR1 and CDR2: SQVTM and ANQGSEA. The CDR3 consists of 14 residues. V was pared by 6 bases and J by 1 base, with 14 bases between.

This clonotype has a handful of counts. The V call is TRBV11-2, the J call TRBJ1-2; TRBD1 matches 11 bases. In germline, CDR1 is SGHAT, CDR2 FQNNGV. With 8 bases clipped from V and 5 bases from J, the junction kept 10 bases outside the gene matches. The CDR3 runs to 15 residues. This CDR3 reads CASRQFRDRGYGYTF. For the CDR3, the DNA is TGTGCCAGCCGCCAGTTCCGGGACAGGGGGTATGGCTACACCTTC.

This clonotype was counted only a few times. This chain links TRBV28 with TRBJ1-2; 10 nucleotides match TRBD1. The length of the CDR3 is 11 residues. Germline CDR1 and CDR2: MDHEN and SYDVKM. In nucleotides, the CDR3 is TGTGCGGGACAGGGGCTTGAAGGCTACACCTTC. It translates to CAGQGLEGYTF.

The chain joins TRBV5-1 to TRBJ2-5; TRBD1 agrees at 7 bases. This CDR3 is 16 amino acids long. Trimming at V came to 2 bases and at J to 2 bases, leaving 9 bases not matched to a gene. Germline V gene sequence: CDR1 SGHRS, CDR2 YFSETQ. The CDR3 DNA reads TGCGCCAGCAGCTTACAACCCGGGACAGCACAAGAGACCCAGTACTTC. Its protein is CASSLQPGTAQETQYF. The full variable domain, with the rest looked up from reference TRBV5-1 and TRBJ2-5, is KAGVTQTPRYLIKTRGQQVTLSCSPISGHRSVSWYQQTPGQGLQFLFEYFSETQRNKGNFPGRFSGRQFSNSRSEMNVSTLELGDSALYLCASSLQPGTAQETQYFGPGTRLLVL.

In this sample, this clonotype turned up a few times. The chain combines TRBV27 with TRBJ2-1; TRBD1 or TRBD2 may be the D gene (7 bases each). The V and J ends lost 4 bases and 4 bases respectively, with 23 bases between them. The CDR3 is made up of 18 amino acids. The V gene's germline CDR1 is MNHEY and CDR2 SMNVEV (reference sequence). CDR3 in amino acids: CASSSRGRLALRYNEQFF. DNA for the CDR3: TGTGCCAGCAGTTCAAGGGGGCGACTAGCTTTGAGATACAATGAGCAGTTCTTC.

The rearrangement uses TRBV5-1 and TRBJ2-5, with D hard to call. From germline, CDR1 is SGHRS and CDR2 YFSETQ. The CDR3 length is 15 residues. Trimming left V 0 bases short and J 2 bases short, with 11 bases between. The CDR3 loop is CASSLAGSTQETQYF. The CDR3 DNA reads TGCGCCAGCAGCTTGGCCGGATCAACTCAAGAGACCCAGTACTTC.

The V and J genes are TRBV18 and TRBJ2-5; no definite D call. The J call may be wrong; the DNA end is better matched by TRBJ2-7. The V gene's germline CDR1 is KGHSH and CDR2 LQKENI. This CDR3 contains 15 residues. CDR3 nucleotide sequence: TGTGCCAGCTCACCACTGAGACGGATGATCTACGAGCAGTACTTC. Amino acids: CASSPLRRMIYEQYF.

In DNA form, the CDR3 reads TGTGCCATCAGCAGAGAGAGTTCCTACAATGAGCAGTTCTTC. Its protein is CAISRESSYNEQFF. V gene TRBV10-3 combines with J gene TRBJ2-1; D remains ambiguous. The V and J ends lost 6 bases and 1 base respectively, with 10 bases between them. CDR3 length: 14 residues. CDR1 and CDR2 (germline): ENHRY, SYGVKD.

This chain joins TRBV11-2 and TRBJ1-1, with 7 bases lining up with TRBD1. CDR1 is SGHAT and CDR2 is FQNNGV in the germline V gene. V lost 1 base to trimming and J lost 10 bases; unmatched junction nucleotides: 12. The CDR3 has 15 residues. CDR3 coding DNA: TGTGCCAGCAGCTTAGGACCAGGGGGTCCTAAGGTAGCTTTCTTT. Encoded protein: CASSLGPGGPKVAFF.

Only a few counts were recorded for this clonotype. J is TRBJ2-2 and V is TRBV29-1, with D perhaps TRBD1 (5 bases). V was shortened by 4 bases and J by 1 base, with 10 bases between the two germline ends. In germline, CDR1 is SQVTM, CDR2 ANQGSEA. This CDR3 has 14 residues. The CDR3 region is CSVVVDMNTGELFF. For the CDR3, the DNA is TGCAGCGTTGTAGTGGACATGAACACCGGGGAGCTGTTTTTT.